The T cell receptor beta chain described here comes from a study of cytomegalovirus exposure and HLA in healthy donors (TCRdb year 2017). Some background on the complete study: An earlier analysis of roughly 570 of the donors reported under 300 Gb of sequence data and 100 million to 120 million unique TCR beta sequences obtained from approximately 180 million T cells. Roughly 300 gigabases of sequencing data and around 90 million unique TCR sequences made up an early release that covered roughly 670 HLA-typed donors. An earlier analysis of 587 of the donors used high-throughput TCR beta sequencing to judge whether each TCR beta V gene segment behaved as functional or pseudogenic. The number of typed donors differed by locus: 629-630 for A, B, C, DRB1 and DQB1; 522 for DQA1; some 590 for DPA1; and roughly 490 for DPB1. Genome-wide SNP genotypes for about three fifths of the 666 donors were used in a later genetic analysis, which treated that subset as a discovery cohort. The study used immunosequencing to profile the T cell repertoires of 666 subjects and linked those repertoires to cytomegalovirus serostatus. In addition to the first cohort of 650 to 750 subjects, a separate validation cohort of 120 different subjects was used. Among the roughly 400 genotyped donors, 75% to 90% belonged to the genetic ancestry cluster associated with self-reported Caucasian donors. Every discovery cohort repertoire had been produced on one sequencing platform. Both class I and class II loci were covered by HLA typing, at four-digit resolution. High-throughput TCR immunosequencing, statistical association of individual TCRs with disease status, and machine learning were combined to predict cytomegalovirus infection status. Across some 400 genotyped donors of the cohort, an average of approximately 240,000 unique TCR beta nucleotide sequences per donor were sequenced, and roughly 17% of those sequences were non-productive. Because of strong linkage in the cohort, a handful of DR-DQ haplotypes were treated as single units for association and clustering. The study aimed to test whether cataloging public T cell receptors could reveal signatures of past pathogen exposure. Alongside the repertoire data, information on donor age, sex, ethnicity and CMV serostatus was compiled. Rather than using new phenotypic data, the later analysis identified candidate immune exposures from TCR beta sequences and from how often those sequences occurred across donors. A later analysis re-analyzed previously published TCR beta repertoires from 666 donors and added high-resolution HLA genotyping to study TCR occurrence patterns. General conclusions and limits of the study: For the cohort, immune exposure information was limited to CMV serostatus. In a later analysis, the rate of TCR association differed among HLA loci, with DRB1 alleles having the most associated TCRs and HLA-C alleles having the fewest. The classifier was reported to diagnose cytomegalovirus status with high specificity and sensitivity in both the original cohort and the validation cohort. A total of roughly 160 TCR beta chains were listed by the study as associated with cytomegalovirus. The cohort was sequenced for TCR beta chains only, and without alpha or paired-chain data the features that could be detected were limited. The authors suggested that the approach could potentially be extended to other disease states and immunological phenotypes. According to a later analysis, parvovirus B19, influenza, CMV and Epstein-Barr virus appeared linked to several top co-occurrence clusters. An earlier analysis of 450 to 750 of the donors showed that most TCR beta V segments appeared in productive rearrangements either about 90% or about 30% of the time, which broadly matched IMGT annotations. The earlier analysis of about 600 of the donors excluded seventeen rarely observed V segments, including chromosome 9 orphons, because counts were too low. When HLA alleles, especially DR and DQ, strongly co-occurred, TCR associations were difficult to assign to individual alleles. A cluster of highly shared sequence variants was judged likely to represent a technical artifact of the sequencing pipeline. Some IMGT-functional V segments, including TRBV6-2 and TRBV6-3, could not be told apart with the 87-base-pair reads, so those segments were excluded. Because some donors lacked HLA typing at each locus, the association tests relied only on the typed subset. Correlated functional status among segregating V segments might be attributable to linkage disequilibrium, but an unknown experimental factor could not be ruled out. The presence/absence analyses assumed that sequencing depth was roughly uniform across donors, and that assumption may not be true. In a later genetic analysis, fewer N-insertions in productive TCRs were reported among donors in an Asian-associated ancestry cluster than the 666-donor mean. Compared with equally common non-associated chains, HLA-associated TCR beta chains in a later analysis were more clonally expanded and had lower generation probabilities. In vitro tests confirmed that three of the cytomegalovirus-associated TCR beta chains recognize cytomegalovirus antigens. In a later analysis, over 15,000 TCR beta sequences were associated with specific HLA alleles at a false discovery rate of 0.05. Across donors, most TCR sequences were observed very rarely, whereas some public TCRs were present in many individuals. A further reported finding was that TCR beta sequences accurately predicted the HLA-A and HLA-B alleles for most subjects in the first cohort. A later genetic analysis associated a missense DCLRE1C variant with V-gene and J-gene trimming of TCR beta chains, and an independent cohort replicated the association. Most CMV-associated TCR beta chains appeared to be HLA-restricted in a later analysis, and the HLA associations seemed to be driven largely by CMV exposure.

V ends up 5 bases short and J 4 bases short, with an unmatched junction base count of 9. Including the terminal cysteine and phenylalanine, the CDR3 comprises 16 residues. CDR3 DNA only is kept here, 48 bases in frame from base 1. The germline V gene (reference sequence) provides CDR1 MNHEY and CDR2 SMNVEV. The cohort consisted of approximately 690 healthy bone marrow donors. At the time of sampling, all cohort members were nominally healthy, though unrecorded immune exposures were likely present. The donor was CMV seropositive and was included in the group of 250 to 350 seropositive cohort members. Every donor gave a peripheral blood sample, and the peripheral blood mononuclear cells from that sample were used for TCR beta sequencing. The Qiagen DNeasy Blood Extraction Kit was used to extract genomic DNA from the blood cell samples. Libraries were made using the immunoSEQ multiplex PCR assay. For the multiplex PCR, a mixture combining 60 forward primers for TCR Vbeta segments and 13 reverse primers for TCR Jbeta segments was used. The CDR3 region of rearranged TCR beta genes was amplified from genomic DNA by a multiplex PCR assay. On the Illumina HiSeq System, the amplified TCR beta libraries were sequenced as 87-base-pair reads. Concerning the study's data processing: Across the 500 to 750 repertoires, a later analysis counted tens of millions of unique TCR beta chains, roughly 11 million of which were shared by at least two donors. Raw reads were error-corrected and collapsed into unique sequences with a nearest-neighbor algorithm that merged closely related sequences to remove PCR and sequencing errors. CDR3 sequences were aligned to IMGT reference sequences to assign V, D and J gene segments. For a sequence to be retained, a match of at least six nucleotides to both a V gene segment and a J gene segment was required. A rearrangement was called productive if the CDR3 had no stop codons and remained in frame with V and J, and every other rearrangement was called non-productive. Following IMGT convention, CDR3 was defined as the stretch from the second conserved V-encoded cysteine to the conserved J-encoded phenylalanine. Sequences without an unambiguous match to a single V gene segment were excluded from the earlier analysis of about 640 of the donors. In an earlier analysis of approximately 550 of the donors, V segments were called functional above 56.7% productive rearrangements and were called segregating when the between-donor standard deviation exceeded 5%. A statistical classification framework was developed to diagnose cytomegalovirus status using the catalog of TCR beta chain sequences. A later analysis assigned V and J genes by comparing TCR nucleotide sequences with IMGT/GENE-DB human TR gene sequences. The TCRdist pipeline was used in a later analysis to assign CDR3 sequences and most-parsimonious VDJ recombination scenarios. In a later analysis, each TCR beta chain was defined by its CDR3 amino acid sequence together with its V-gene family, and reads without a unique V-gene family were excluded. To address suspected cross-contamination and a sequencing artifact, a later analysis removed over 500 highly shared, low-generation-probability nucleotide sequences. In a later analysis, a clonal expansion index for each public chain was calculated from normalized within-repertoire ranks of inferred template counts. In a later analysis, generation probabilities were computed with a VDJ recombination model fitted to out-of-frame rearrangements, and the resulting probabilities were checked against IGoR. Hypergeometric tests were used in a later analysis to score TCR-TCR, TCR-HLA and TCR-CMV co-occurrence, with a repertoire-size bias correction applied to the TCR pairs. A later analysis estimated false discovery rates by permuting HLA or CMV assignments 20 times. In a later analysis, co-occurring TCRs were grouped using DBSCAN, and TCRdist sequence similarity was added for clustering within HLA-allele-positive subsets. Repertoires with fewer than 30,000 or more than 120,000 public chains were left out of co-occurrence clustering, as were five repertoires with anomalous nucleotide sharing. The source is immuneACCESS, and TCRdb retained only in-frame sequences with V and J called. Part of the clones is not carried over; for the studies checked, unresolved V genes explain less than half of this, and the remainder is unexplained. The V and J calls and the clone size are those of that table, but D and trimming were determined from the DNA. In this sample the table shows 95,000 to 120,000 clones, 70% to 80% of which occur a single time. The top ten clonotypes cover approximately 5% of the sample.

A word on this clone: The antigen this receptor binds is unknown. Per-base quality was not reported, and no clone a single base away is much larger than it.

The TCR originated in a woman aged 30 to 39 in good health and CMV-seropositive. The chain couples TRBV27 to TRBJ2-3, with 10 bases matching TRBD2. The source material was PBMCs. The nucleotide sequence is given as TGTGCCAGCAGTATAACGGCTAGCGGGGGCTCAGATACGCAGTATTTT. It specifies CASSITASGGSDTQYF.